This entry lists 18 T cell receptor beta chains sequenced from one sample in a study of T cell responses to AZD1222 COVID-19 vaccine. Assay used: immunoSEQ multiplex PCR; TCRdb lists only in-frame clones, some missing. The repertoire includes approximately 110,000 clones, 85% to 90% of them detected once, and approximately 4.4% sits in the top ten. Specimen: peripheral blood, collected 28 days after the second AZD1222 dose. The source is an adult who received the AZD1222 COVID-19 vaccine.

CDR3 sequence reads: CSVEGGALNTEAFF. The CDR3 coding sequence is TGCAGCGTTGAGGGAGGGGCCCTGAACACTGAAGCTTTCTTT. J is TRBJ1-1 and V is TRBV29-1; a possible D gene is TRBD1 (5 bases). The ends were cut back, 3 bases at V and 0 bases at J, with 11 bases in the middle. The germline V gene has CDR1 SQVTM and CDR2 ANQGSEA. The CDR3 length is 14 residues.

The sample holds one count of this clone. This CDR3 is CASSNPWGDRNTGELFF. The DNA for the CDR3 is TGTGCCAGTAGTAACCCGTGGGGGGATCGGAACACCGGGGAGCTGTTTTTT. J is TRBJ2-2 and V is TRBV19; a weak D match, TRBD2 (6 bases). Between the trimmed V and J ends, which lost 4 bases and 1 base, there was a span of 16 bases. The CDR3 is 17 residues long. From germline, CDR1 is LNHDA and CDR2 SQIVND (reference sequence).

The chain links TRBV27 to TRBJ1-1, with TRBD1 identical over 9 bases. From germline, CDR1 is MNHEY and CDR2 SMNVEV (reference sequence). The CDR3 loop spans 14 amino acids. The ends lost 6 bases at V and 4 bases at J; junction bases unmatched: 6. The CDR3 loop is CASSFRQGVTEAFF. The CDR3 DNA reads as TGTGCCAGCAGCTTCCGACAGGGGGTCACTGAAGCTTTCTTT.

V and J are TRBV2 and TRBJ2-3; 10 bases agree with TRBD2. This CDR3 contains 16 residues. Germline trimming cut 8 bases from V and 1 base from J; bases unmatched to any gene: 9. Per germline, CDR1 SNHLY and CDR2 FYNNEI. The CDR3: CASQNTAGGGTDTQYF. As DNA, the CDR3 is TGTGCCAGCCAGAATACAGCGGGGGGGGGCACAGATACGCAGTATTTT. The variable domain in full, completed from reference TRBV2 and TRBJ2-3, reads EPEVTQTPSHQVTQMGQEVILRCVPISNHLYFYWYRQILGQKVEFLVSFYNNEISEKSEIFDDQFSVERPDGSNFTLKIRSTKLEDSAMYFCASQNTAGGGTDTQYFGPGTRLTVL.

This chain connects TRBV2 to TRBJ2-6; D is unresolved. The germline V and J ends were trimmed by 1 base and 3 bases, with 7 bases remaining between them. This CDR3 comprises 15 residues. CDR1 is SNHLY, CDR2 FYNNEI, per germline. The CDR3 here is CASSEGRSGANVLTF. For the CDR3, the DNA is TGTGCCAGCAGTGAAGGAAGGAGTGGGGCCAACGTCCTGACTTTC. Full variable domain (rest looked up from reference TRBV2 and TRBJ2-6): EPEVTQTPSHQVTQMGQEVILRCVPISNHLYFYWYRQILGQKVEFLVSFYNNEISEKSEIFDDQFSVERPDGSNFTLKIRSTKLEDSAMYFCASSEGRSGANVLTFGAGSRLTVL.

V and J are TRBV29-1 and TRBJ1-2, with 9 bases identical to TRBD1. Per the germline V gene, CDR1 is SQVTM and CDR2 is ANQGSEA. Trimming at V came to 2 bases and at J to 8 bases, leaving 6 bases not matched to a gene. This CDR3 has 13 residues. The CDR3 DNA reads TGCAGCGTTGAAAAGATACAGGGGGCGGGCTACACCTTC. It is translated as CSVEKIQGAGYTF.

The V gene is TRBV12-3 or TRBV12-4, the J gene TRBJ1-4; possible D gene TRBD1, 5 bases. The CDR3 runs to 12 residues. Trimming left V 6 bases short and J 15 bases short, with 17 bases between. The CDR3 DNA follows: TGTGCCAGCAGCCCTTTTGGGGACCTATTGTTTTTT. Amino acids: CASSPFGDLLFF.

In this sample, this clone turned up once. The J gene is TRBJ2-7, the V gene TRBV5-1; 8 nucleotides agree with TRBD1. The V gene's germline CDR1 is SGHRS and CDR2 YFSETQ. The trim removed 4 bases at V and 5 bases at J, leaving 2 bases unmatched. The CDR3 is made up of 12 amino acids. In DNA form, the CDR3 reads TGCGCCAGCAGCGAGACAGGGGACGAGCAGTACTTC. Its translation: CASSETGDEQYF.

The chain carries TRBV7-2 and TRBJ2-2; 10 nucleotides agree with TRBD1. The CDR3 contains 15 residues. Germline assignment: CDR1 SGHTA and CDR2 FQGNSA. V was pared by 3 bases and J by 4 bases, with 2 bases of the junction left unmatched. The CDR3 DNA is TGTGCCAGCAGCTTTCGGACAGGGGGCACCGGGGAGCTGTTTTTT. Protein sequence: CASSFRTGGTGELFF.

This chain links TRBV5-5 with TRBJ1-5, with a possible D match to TRBD1 (6 bases). V was pared by 7 bases and J by 4 bases, with 21 bases between. CDR1 and CDR2 (germline): SGHKS, YYEKEE (reference sequence). CDR3 size: 16 residues. The CDR3 here is CASGTSTGRTNQPQHF. Written as DNA, the CDR3 is TGTGCCAGCGGCACCTCTACAGGGCGAACTAATCAGCCCCAGCATTTT.

This clone occurred once. This rearrangement joins TRBV4-1 to TRBJ2-5; TRBD2 matches at 11 bases. V lost 0 bases and J lost 5; bases outside the gene matches: 11. Germline CDR1 MGHRA, CDR2 YSYEKL. The CDR3 is 18 residues long. CDR3 residues: CASSQDHVAGGPRETQYF. CDR3 nucleotide sequence: TGCGCCAGCAGCCAAGATCATGTAGCGGGGGGGCCGAGGGAGACCCAGTACTTC.

This chain uses TRBV11-2 with TRBJ1-1, with TRBD1 matching 10 bases. Germline loops: CDR1 SGHAT, CDR2 FQNNGV. J lost 3 bases, V lost 8 bases, and 3 bases had no gene match. This CDR3 is built from 13 residues. CDR3 amino acids: CASGGQGDTEAFF. The CDR3 region has the DNA TGTGCCAGCGGCGGACAGGGGGACACTGAAGCTTTCTTT.

This clone was seen more than once but under ten times. V is TRBV7-8 and J is TRBJ2-7, with D hard to call. Germline CDR1 reads SGHVS; CDR2 reads FQNEAQ. The CDR3 covers 13 residues. Trimming removed 0 bases at V and 5 bases at J, with 8 bases between. The CDR3 loop is CASSLASADEQYF. CDR3 bases: TGTGCCAGCAGCTTAGCGTCGGCCGACGAGCAGTACTTC. Using reference TRBV7-8 and TRBJ2-7 for the parts outside the CDR3, the full variable domain is GAGVSQSPRYKVAKRGQDVALRCDPISGHVSLFWYQQALGQGPEFLTYFQNEAQLDKSGLPSDRFFAERPEGSVSTLKIQRTQQEDSAVYLCASSLASADEQYFGPGTRLTVT.

This clone was seen only a few times. V usage is TRBV4-3 and J usage is TRBJ2-2; D gene ambiguous. With 0 bases removed from V and 2 bases from J, the gap between germline ends came to 7 bases. CDR1 LGHNA and CDR2 YSLEER come from the germline V gene. The CDR3 spans 15 residues. CDR3 nucleotides: TGCGCCAGCAGCCAAGAGTCAAGAAACACCGGGGAGCTGTTTTTT. This gives the protein CASSQESRNTGELFF.

V gene TRBV18 combines with J gene TRBJ2-7; no definite D call. Trimming took 5 bases from V and 0 from J, leaving 14 bases between them. Per the germline V gene, CDR1 is KGHSH and CDR2 is LQKENI. This CDR3 is built from 15 residues. The CDR3 here is CASSDRTKSSYEQYF. The CDR3 nucleotides are TGTGCCAGCTCAGATAGGACGAAAAGCTCCTACGAGCAGTACTTC.

The genes are TRBV11-2 and TRBJ2-3; 8 bases line up with TRBD1. V shed 5 bases, J shed 4 bases, and the junction held 8 bases outside the gene matches. This CDR3 contains 15 residues. Germline V CDR1 and CDR2: SGHAT, FQNNGV. The CDR3, as DNA: TGTGCCAGCAGCCCCGGACAGGGAACCCCAGATACGCAGTATTTT. Translation: CASSPGQGTPDTQYF.

The chain recombines TRBV28 with TRBJ1-5; 10 bases map to TRBD1. CDR1 is MDHEN and CDR2 is SYDVKM in the germline V gene. This CDR3 contains 15 residues. The junction had 8 bases not matched to a gene; V was cut back by 5 bases and J by 7 bases. The DNA of the CDR3 is TGTGCCAGCAGTACTAGGGACAGGGGCACACAGCCCCAGCATTTT. Its protein is CASSTRDRGTQPQHF.

Note on this clone: Germline and junction disagree at one end, which may indicate a read error. This CDR3 reads CASSYSGDLYF. Here the CDR3 DNA reads TGTGCCAGCAGTTACTCGGGGGACCTCTATTTT. The chain couples TRBV6-2 or TRBV6-3 to TRBJ1-5; perhaps TRBD1 as D (5 bases). This CDR3 spans 11 amino acids. In germline, CDR1 is MNHEY, CDR2 SVGEGT.